Following are 22 T cell receptor beta chains from one sample sequenced in a study of T-cell memory formation after mild COVID-19. Using its own MiXCR run on the 5' RACE reads, TCRdb lists one record per CDR3 protein. There are some 330,000 distinct CDR3 sequences in the sample; roughly 21% occur only once, and around 13% lies in the top ten. Sequenced input: PBMCs or a T cell subset sorted from them (not recorded which). All receptors come from an adult woman who had mild COVID-19 (a few samples of this study predate the infection). Cell type and time point are not known.

The chain is built from TRBV4-1 and TRBJ2-1; 9 bases match TRBD1. Unmatched junction bases numbered 7, after V lost 6 bases and J lost 7 bases. This CDR3 has 14 residues. The germline CDR1 and CDR2 sequences are MGHRA and YSYEKL. DNA of the CDR3: TGCGCCAGCAGGGGTGGACAGGGGACGAATGAGCAGTTCTTC. This codes for CASRGGQGTNEQFF.

In its sample, this clonotype was seen a few times. The V gene is TRBV18, the J gene TRBJ1-5; no definite D call. Germline CDR1 is KGHSH and CDR2 is LQKENI. This CDR3 has 13 residues. V was trimmed by 6 bases and J by 5 bases, leaving 11 bases between them. CDR3 amino acids: CASSPMGDQPQHF. The CDR3 DNA sequence: TGTGCCAGCTCGCCCATGGGTGATCAGCCCCAGCATTTT.

This clonotype was observed a handful of times. This chain connects TRBV6-5 to TRBJ1-2; D gene ambiguous. The germline CDR1 and CDR2 sequences are MNHEY and SVGAGI. The CDR3 extends over 14 amino acids. Between the trimmed V and J ends, which lost 7 bases and 3 bases, there was a span of 15 bases. CDR3 residues: CASTPAPADYGYTF. CDR3 coding DNA: TGTGCCAGCACCCCGGCACCTGCGGACTATGGCTACACCTTC.

The rearrangement links TRBV6-1 to TRBJ2-7, with TRBD1 identical over 7 bases. Germline trimming cut 8 bases from V and 6 bases from J; bases unmatched to any gene: 16. This CDR3 contains 15 residues. Per the germline V gene, CDR1 is MNHNS and CDR2 is SASEGT. In DNA, the CDR3 is TGTGCCAGCGGACCGGACAGGCCACTTGATTCCGAGCAGTACTTC. Its translation: CASGPDRPLDSEQYF.

The V call is TRBV18, the J call TRBJ2-7; D might be TRBD1 (5 bases). The CDR3 is made up of 13 amino acids. V lost 3 bases to trimming and J lost 3 bases, with 9 bases between them. Germline V gene lookup returns CDR1 KGHSH and CDR2 LQKENI. The CDR3 loop reads CASSPAGNYEQYF. The CDR3 nucleotides are TGTGCCAGCTCACCGGCAGGGAACTACGAGCAGTACTTC.

The V and J genes are TRBV29-1 and TRBJ2-7; a weak D match, TRBD2 (7 bases). V lost 4 bases to trimming and J lost 1 base, with 14 bases between them. The CDR3 covers 14 residues. Germline assignment: CDR1 SQVTM and CDR2 ANQGSEA. The CDR3 DNA reads as TGCAGCGTTGGGGGGGCTAGCGGTTCCTACGAGCAGTACTTC. This sequence encodes CSVGGASGSYEQYF.

The chain carries TRBV7-9 and TRBJ2-3; D possibly matches TRBD1 or TRBD2 (5 bases each). Trimming shortened V by 3 bases and J by 3 bases, and 13 bases separated the two germline ends. This CDR3 spans 15 amino acids. CDR1 SEHNR and CDR2 FQNEAQ come from the germline V gene (reference sequence). The CDR3 reads CASSLKGRQTDTQYF. The CDR3 DNA is TGTGCCAGCAGCTTGAAGGGACGGCAGACAGATACGCAGTATTTT.

This rearrangement joins TRBV5-1 to TRBJ2-7; 8 nucleotides align to TRBD1. CDR1 and CDR2 (germline): SGHRS, YFSETQ. After removal of 0 bases from V and 6 bases from J, the junction contained 5 bases not matched to a gene. The CDR3 has 14 amino acids. The CDR3 sequence is CASSLGQGFREQYF. The CDR3 coding sequence is TGCGCCAGCAGCTTGGGACAGGGGTTCCGCGAGCAGTACTTC.

The V gene is TRBV15, the J gene TRBJ2-7, with 7 bases matching TRBD1. The V gene end was trimmed by 3 bases and the J gene end by 0 bases; junction bases not matched to a gene: 8. The CDR3 consists of 16 residues. CDR1 is LNHNV and CDR2 is YYDKDF in the germline V gene (reference sequence). The CDR3 sequence: CATSSSLTGLSYEQYF. CDR3 coding DNA: TGTGCCACCAGCAGCTCCTTGACAGGGCTCTCCTACGAGCAGTACTTC.

V is TRBV5-1 and J is TRBJ1-1; unclear D gene. CDR1 SGHRS and CDR2 YFSETQ come from the germline V gene. There are 14 residues in the CDR3. Trimming took off 0 bases at V and 3 bases at J, with 9 bases between the two ends. The CDR3: CASSLVKGYTEAFF. The CDR3 DNA follows: TGCGCCAGCAGCTTGGTAAAGGGCTACACTGAAGCTTTCTTT.

V gene TRBV6-5 combines with J gene TRBJ2-5; D may be TRBD2 (6 bases). From germline, CDR1 is MNHEY and CDR2 SVGAGI. The CDR3 spans 13 residues. The germline V and J ends were trimmed by 7 bases and 2 bases, with 11 bases remaining between them. The CDR3 nucleotides are TGTGCCAGCACGGGACTGCGGCAAGAGACCCAGTACTTC. It codes for CASTGLRQETQYF.

In its sample, this clonotype was seen a few times. The chain joins TRBV12-3 or TRBV12-4 to TRBJ1-1; D is undetermined. With 5 bases removed from V and 0 bases from J, the gap between germline ends came to 10 bases. The CDR3 length is 14 residues. The CDR3 protein is CASSPHGVNTEAFF. CDR3 in DNA: TGTGCCAGCAGTCCCCACGGGGTGAACACTGAAGCTTTCTTT.

This clonotype was seen once. The chain recombines TRBV11-2 with TRBJ1-1; TRBD1 matches at 8 bases. CDR1 and CDR2 (germline): SGHAT, FQNNGV. Trimming removed 5 bases from V and 3 bases from J; junction bases left unmatched: 5. The CDR3 length is 14 residues. CDR3 sequence reads: CASSPRDRYTEAFF. The CDR3 coding sequence is TGTGCCAGCAGCCCACGGGACAGGTACACTGAAGCTTTCTTT.

V is TRBV12-3 or TRBV12-4 and J is TRBJ1-1, with a possible D match to TRBD1 (6 bases). This CDR3 is built from 14 residues. Between the trimmed V and J ends, which lost 5 bases and 1 base, there was a span of 11 bases. CDR3 amino acids: CASSARTENTEAFF. DNA of the CDR3: TGTGCCAGCAGTGCCAGGACAGAGAACACTGAAGCTTTCTTT.

The rearrangement links TRBV9 to TRBJ2-4, with 8 positions matching TRBD1. The CDR3 runs to 13 residues. After removal of 0 bases from V and 8 bases from J, the junction contained 1 base not matched to a gene. Germline V gene sequence: CDR1 SGDLS, CDR2 YYNGEE. For the CDR3, the DNA is TGTGCCAGCAGCGTAGCGGACAGGGACATTCAGTACTTC. It codes for CASSVADRDIQYF.

This clonotype has a count of ten or more. The chain joins TRBV11-2 to TRBJ2-1; perhaps TRBD1 as D (5 bases). The CDR3 is 14 residues long. Germline loops: CDR1 SGHAT, CDR2 FQNNGV. Trimming left V 5 bases short and J 8 bases short, with 16 bases between. The CDR3 loop reads CASSPVGPRHEQFF. The CDR3 DNA reads TGTGCCAGCAGCCCGGTGGGGCCTCGGCATGAGCAGTTCTTC.

In nucleotides, the CDR3 is TGCAGCGTTGATGCCAGGGGGGGTGAGACCCAGTACTTC. Protein sequence: CSVDARGGETQYF. The rearrangement uses TRBV29-1 and TRBJ2-5; D assignment may be TRBD1 or TRBD2 (7 bases each). The CDR3 length is 13 residues. V was trimmed by 3 bases and J by 5 bases, leaving 13 bases between them. Germline assignment: CDR1 SQVTM and CDR2 ANQGSEA.

The chain has TRBV5-1 and TRBJ2-5; D call uncertain. The CDR3 length is 14 residues. From germline, CDR1 is SGHRS and CDR2 YFSETQ. Trimming took off 5 bases at V and 1 base at J, with 12 bases between the two ends. Here the CDR3 reads CASRLYPVQETQYF. CDR3 DNA: TGCGCCAGCAGATTGTATCCAGTCCAAGAGACCCAGTACTTC.

J is TRBJ1-5 and V is TRBV4-2, with D perhaps TRBD1 (5 bases). The CDR3 sequence is 15 residues long. CDR1 is LGHNA and CDR2 is YNFKEQ in the germline V gene. The ends were cut back, 2 bases at V and 4 bases at J, with 12 bases in the middle. The CDR3 region has the DNA TGTGCCAGCAGCCAATCAAAGGGGAAAAATCAGCCCCAGCATTTT. Residues: CASSQSKGKNQPQHF.

The V call is TRBV15, the J call TRBJ2-1, with D possibly matching TRBD2 (6 bases). V dropped 1 base and J dropped 4 bases, with 14 bases sitting between them. Germline loops: CDR1 LNHNV, CDR2 YYDKDF (reference sequence). The CDR3 length is 16 residues. DNA for the CDR3: TGTGCCACCAGCAGAGTGGAGGGGAAAGGGTACAATGAGCAGTTCTTC. Translated: CATSRVEGKGYNEQFF.

The chain couples TRBV30 to TRBJ2-7; 8 nucleotides match TRBD2. The CDR3 has 12 residues. Per germline, CDR1 GTSNPN and CDR2 SVGIG (reference sequence). The ends lost 1 base at V and 12 bases at J; junction bases unmatched: 8. The CDR3 DNA sequence: TGTGCCTGGAGTGAGGAGGGGACTAGACTGTACTTC. It specifies CAWSEEGTRLYF.

The rearrangement uses TRBV7-9 and TRBJ2-7; 10 nucleotides line up with TRBD1. CDR3 length equals 15 residues. The germline gives CDR1 SEHNR, CDR2 FQNEAQ (reference sequence). Germline trimming cut 8 bases from V and 5 bases from J; bases unmatched to any gene: 12. The CDR3 DNA sequence: TGTGCCAGCTCGAAGCCAGACAGGGGGCAGGACGAGCAGTACTTC. It specifies CASSKPDRGQDEQYF.